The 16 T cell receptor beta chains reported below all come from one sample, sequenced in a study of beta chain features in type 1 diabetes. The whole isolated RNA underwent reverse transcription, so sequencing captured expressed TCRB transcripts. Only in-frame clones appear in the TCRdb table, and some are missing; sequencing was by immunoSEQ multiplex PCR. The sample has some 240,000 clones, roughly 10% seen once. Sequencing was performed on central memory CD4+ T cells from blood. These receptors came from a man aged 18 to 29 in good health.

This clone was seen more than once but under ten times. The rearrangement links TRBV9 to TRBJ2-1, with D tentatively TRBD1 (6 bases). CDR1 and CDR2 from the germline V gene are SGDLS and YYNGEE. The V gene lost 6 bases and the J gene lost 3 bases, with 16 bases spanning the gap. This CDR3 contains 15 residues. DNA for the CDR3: TGTGCCAGCACCCTCGGGACACAGAGCTACAATGAGCAGTTCTTC. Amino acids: CASTLGTQSYNEQFF.

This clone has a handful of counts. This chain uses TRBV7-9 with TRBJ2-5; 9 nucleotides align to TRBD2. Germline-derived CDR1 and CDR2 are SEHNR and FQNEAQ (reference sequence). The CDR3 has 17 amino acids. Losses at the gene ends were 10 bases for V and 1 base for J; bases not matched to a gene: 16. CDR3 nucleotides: TGTGCCACCTCCCCCCCCGGGCTAGCGGGACTCCAAGAGACCCAGTACTTC. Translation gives CATSPPGLAGLQETQYF.

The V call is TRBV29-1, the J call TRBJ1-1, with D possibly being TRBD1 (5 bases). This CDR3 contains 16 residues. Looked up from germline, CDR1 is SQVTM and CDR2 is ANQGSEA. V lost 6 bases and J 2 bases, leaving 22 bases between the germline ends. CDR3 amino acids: CSVSNGHPGYNTEAFF. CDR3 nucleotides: TGCAGCGTCTCCAACGGACACCCCGGCTATAACACTGAAGCTTTCTTT.

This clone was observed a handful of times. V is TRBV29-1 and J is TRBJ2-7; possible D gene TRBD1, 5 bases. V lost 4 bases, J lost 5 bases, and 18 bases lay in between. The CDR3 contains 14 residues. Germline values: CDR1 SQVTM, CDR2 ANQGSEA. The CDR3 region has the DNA TGCAGCGTTGCCCCTGGGAACAGGTTGGACGAGCAGTACTTC. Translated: CSVAPGNRLDEQYF.

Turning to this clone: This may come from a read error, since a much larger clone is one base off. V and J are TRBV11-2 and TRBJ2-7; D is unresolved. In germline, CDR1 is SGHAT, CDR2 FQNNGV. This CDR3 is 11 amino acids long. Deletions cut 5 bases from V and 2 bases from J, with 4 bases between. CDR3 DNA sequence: TGTGCCAGCAGCGTTGCCTACGAGCAGTACTTC. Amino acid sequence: CASSVAYEQYF.

The CDR3, as DNA: TGCAGCGTTAGGGTTGCAGGGTCTGTGGGCACTGAAGCTTTCTTT. It is translated as CSVRVAGSVGTEAFF. The chain combines TRBV29-1 with TRBJ1-1; a possible D gene is TRBD1 (5 bases). CDR3 length equals 15 residues. Germline lookup yields CDR1 SQVTM and CDR2 ANQGSEA. With 5 bases removed from V and 4 bases from J, the gap between germline ends came to 20 bases.

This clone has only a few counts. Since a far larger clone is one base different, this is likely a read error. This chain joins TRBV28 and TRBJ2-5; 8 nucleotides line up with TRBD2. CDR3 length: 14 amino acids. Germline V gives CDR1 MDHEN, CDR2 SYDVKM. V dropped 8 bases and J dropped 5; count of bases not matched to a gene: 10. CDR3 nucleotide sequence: TGTGCCAGCTGCCGAGCGGGAGATGGGGAGACCCAGTACTTC. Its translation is CASCRAGDGETQYF. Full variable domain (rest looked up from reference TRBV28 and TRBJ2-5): DVKVTQSSRYLVKRTGEKVFLECVQDMDHENMFWYRQDPGLGLRLIYFSYDVKMKEKGDIPEGYSVSREKKERFSLILESASTNQTSMYLCASCRAGDGETQYFGPGTRLLVL.

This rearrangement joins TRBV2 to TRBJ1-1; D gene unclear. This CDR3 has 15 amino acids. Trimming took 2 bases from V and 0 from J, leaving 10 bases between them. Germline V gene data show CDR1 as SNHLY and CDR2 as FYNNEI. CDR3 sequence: CASSEQALMNTEAFF. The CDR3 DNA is TGTGCCAGCAGTGAACAGGCCCTGATGAACACTGAAGCTTTCTTT.

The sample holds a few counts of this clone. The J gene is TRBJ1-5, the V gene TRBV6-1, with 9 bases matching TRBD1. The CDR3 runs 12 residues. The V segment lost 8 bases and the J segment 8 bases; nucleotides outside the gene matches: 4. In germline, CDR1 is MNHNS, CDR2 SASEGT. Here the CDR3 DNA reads TGTGCCAGCCGGGACAGGGCTGAGCCCCAGCATTTT. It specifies CASRDRAEPQHF.

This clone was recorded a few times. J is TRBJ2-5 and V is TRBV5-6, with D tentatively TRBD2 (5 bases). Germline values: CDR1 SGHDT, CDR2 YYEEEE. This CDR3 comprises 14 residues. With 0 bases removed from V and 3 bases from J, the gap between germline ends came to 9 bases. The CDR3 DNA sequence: TGTGCCAGCAGCTTGGGACTAACGGAAGAGACCCAGTACTTC. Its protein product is CASSLGLTEETQYF.

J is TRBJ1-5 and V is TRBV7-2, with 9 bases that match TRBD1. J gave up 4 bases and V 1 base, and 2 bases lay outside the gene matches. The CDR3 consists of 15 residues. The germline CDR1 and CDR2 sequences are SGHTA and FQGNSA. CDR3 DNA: TGTGCCAGCAGCTTAGACAGGGGGCTTAATCAGCCCCAGCATTTT. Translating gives CASSLDRGLNQPQHF.

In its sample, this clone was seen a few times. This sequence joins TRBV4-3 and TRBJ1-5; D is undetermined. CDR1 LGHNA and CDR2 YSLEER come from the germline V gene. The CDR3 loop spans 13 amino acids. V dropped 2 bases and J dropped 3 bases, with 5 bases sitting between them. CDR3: CASSQRLNQPQHF. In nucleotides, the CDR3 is TGCGCCAGCAGCCAAAGGCTCAATCAGCCCCAGCATTTT.

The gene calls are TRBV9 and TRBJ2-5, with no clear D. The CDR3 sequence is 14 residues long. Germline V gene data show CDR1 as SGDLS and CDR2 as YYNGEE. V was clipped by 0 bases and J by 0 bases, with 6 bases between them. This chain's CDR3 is CASSVAGNQETQYF. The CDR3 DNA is TGTGCCAGCAGCGTAGCAGGAAACCAAGAGACCCAGTACTTC.

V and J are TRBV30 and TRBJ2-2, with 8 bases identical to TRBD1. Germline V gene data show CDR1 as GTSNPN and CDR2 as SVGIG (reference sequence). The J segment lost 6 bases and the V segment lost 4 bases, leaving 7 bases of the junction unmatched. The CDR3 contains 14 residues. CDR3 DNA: TGTGCCTGGATCCGGGACAGGAATGCCGGGGAGCTGTTTTTT. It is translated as CAWIRDRNAGELFF.

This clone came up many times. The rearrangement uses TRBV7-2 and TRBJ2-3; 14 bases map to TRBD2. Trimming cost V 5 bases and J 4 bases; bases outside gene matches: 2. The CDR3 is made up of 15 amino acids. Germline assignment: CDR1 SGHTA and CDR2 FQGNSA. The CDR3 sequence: CASSETSGRADTQYF. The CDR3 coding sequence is TGTGCCAGCAGCGAGACTAGCGGGAGGGCAGATACGCAGTATTTT.

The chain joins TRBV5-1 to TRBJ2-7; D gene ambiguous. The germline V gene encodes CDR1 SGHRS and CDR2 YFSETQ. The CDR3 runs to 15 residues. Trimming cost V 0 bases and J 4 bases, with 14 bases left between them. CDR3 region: CASSLGGSQVYEQYF. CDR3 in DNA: TGCGCCAGCAGCTTGGGTGGCTCCCAGGTTTACGAGCAGTACTTC.